The source of this T cell receptor beta chain is a study of cytomegalovirus exposure and HLA in healthy donors (dated by TCRdb to 2016 to 2017). With respect to the entire study: The approximately 710 repertoires of the first cohort and the approximately 110 validation repertoires were produced on the same platform, according to a later analysis. Along with the roughly 700-subject first cohort, a separate validation cohort of over a hundred different subjects was used. The study aimed to test whether signatures of past pathogen exposure could be identified by cataloging public T cell receptors. To predict cytomegalovirus infection status, the study brought together high-throughput TCR immunosequencing, statistical association of individual TCRs with disease status, and machine learning. Broad study findings and their caveats: The authors suggested that the approach could potentially be generalized to other disease states and immunological phenotypes. The classifier was reported to diagnose cytomegalovirus status with high specificity and sensitivity in both the original and validation cohorts. Most TCR sequences were observed very rarely across donors, whereas some public TCRs were present in many individuals. Subsequent analysis determined that TCRs grouped into clusters in the first cohort also showed a tendency toward co-occurrence across the approximately 120 validation repertoires, and approximately 94% of cluster scores exceeded 0. In the study, some 180 TCR beta chains were listed as associated with cytomegalovirus. In vitro tests confirmed that a few of the cytomegalovirus-associated TCR beta chains recognize cytomegalovirus antigens. The validation cohort had no HLA typing available for a later analysis, so co-occurrence within that cohort was assessed over all 110 or so repertoires.

Separate from the roughly 700-subject first cohort, the validation cohort of 90 to 150 subjects was the group to which the donors belonged. From V the trimming removes 0 bases and from J it removes 7 bases, while the gene matches leave 6 bases of the junction unaccounted for. From cysteine to phenylalanine, the CDR3 is 15 amino acids long. The only DNA kept is the CDR3, 45 bases in frame from the first base. CDR1 and CDR2 are read off the germline V gene (reference sequence) as SGHNT and YYREEE. Notes on this clone: The antigen it binds to is not known. No quality values exist for individual bases; no much larger clone is one base distant.

The receptor library was made with the immunoSEQ multiplex PCR assay. The paper's data handling went like this. A statistical classification framework was developed to diagnose cytomegalovirus status using the catalog of TCR beta chain sequences. TCRdb obtained this table from immuneACCESS and retained in-frame rearrangements with V and J assigned. These tables miss some clones; where compared with another copy, unresolved V genes account for less than half of the shortfall, and the remainder is unexplained. D and trimming come from the DNA, and the V and J calls and clone size come from that table. This sample holds 150,000 to 200,000 clones; roughly 84% were observed only once. Together, the top ten hold 9.5% to 13% of the sample.

The chain joins TRBV5-4 to TRBJ2-1, and TRBD2 aligns with 8 junction nucleotides. The sequencing sample was made of PBMCs. This receptor was taken from a man aged 25 to 45 in good health and CMV-seropositive. The bases are TGTGCCAGCAGCTTGGTCGGGGGGGCCTTAAATGAGCAGTTCTTC. It specifies CASSLVGGALNEQFF.